These 27 T cell receptor beta chains came from one sample sequenced in a study of blood T cell repertoires in COVID-19. The data were produced by immunoSEQ multiplex PCR, yet TCRdb's version contains in-frame clones alone and is incomplete. Among under 300,000 clones listed, roughly 87% were seen once. The material sequenced was PBMCs or T cells enriched from blood (not recorded which). These receptors came from a young woman with acute COVID-19.

This chain uses TRBV28 with TRBJ2-1; D is perhaps TRBD2 (7 bases). The CDR3 is made up of 15 amino acids. The V gene's germline CDR1 is MDHEN and CDR2 SYDVKM. V dropped 7 bases and J dropped 1 base, with 14 bases sitting between them. CDR3 sequence reads: CASNFGGLSYNEQFF. The CDR3 region has the DNA TGTGCCAGCAACTTCGGGGGGCTTTCCTACAATGAGCAGTTCTTC.

V usage is TRBV5-1 and J usage is TRBJ2-3, with 9 bases matching TRBD2. CDR1 is SGHRS, CDR2 YFSETQ, per germline. The CDR3 runs 15 residues. V lost 7 bases and J lost 3; bases outside the gene matches: 9. The CDR3 loop reads CASQGRLAGTDTQYF. CDR3 coding DNA: TGCGCCAGCCAGGGGAGGCTAGCGGGAACAGATACGCAGTATTTT.

The rearrangement links TRBV9 to TRBJ2-1, with unresolved D. CDR1 is SGDLS, CDR2 YYNGEE, per germline. V lost 4 bases and J lost 0, with 14 bases in between. This CDR3 comprises 16 residues. CDR3 residues: CASSPIHKSSYNEQFF. The CDR3 DNA reads as TGTGCCAGCAGCCCAATCCACAAAAGCTCCTACAATGAGCAGTTCTTC.

This clone was observed a few times. The chain combines TRBV28 with TRBJ1-5; no firm D call. The V gene's germline CDR1 is MDHEN and CDR2 SYDVKM. V was shortened by 7 bases and J by 5 bases, with 12 bases between the two germline ends. CDR3 length equals 13 residues. CDR3 in DNA: TGTGCCAGCAATCCGGGAGCCCATCAGCCCCAGCATTTT. It yields the protein CASNPGAHQPQHF. The complete variable domain, with remaining parts taken from reference TRBV28 and TRBJ1-5, reads DVKVTQSSRYLVKRTGEKVFLECVQDMDHENMFWYRQDPGLGLRLIYFSYDVKMKEKGDIPEGYSVSREKKERFSLILESASTNQTSMYLCASNPGAHQPQHFGDGTRLSIL.

The chain joins TRBV5-1 to TRBJ2-4; D remains unclear. The V gene lost 3 bases and the J gene lost 6 bases, with 7 bases spanning the gap. This CDR3 region has 12 residues. Germline V CDR1 and CDR2: SGHRS, YFSETQ. This chain's CDR3 is CASSSTTNIQYF. CDR3 sequence (DNA): TGCGCCAGCAGCTCGACAACAAACATTCAGTACTTC.

The chain employs TRBV2 and TRBJ1-6; D is unclear. The CDR3 totals 13 residues. Germline V lookup: CDR1 SNHLY, CDR2 FYNNEI. Deletions cut 3 bases from V and 9 bases from J, with 9 bases between. The CDR3 loop reads CASSDILASPLHF. The CDR3 DNA reads TGTGCCAGCAGTGATATTCTGGCTTCACCCCTCCACTTT.

The V and J genes are TRBV19 and TRBJ2-1; a possible D gene is TRBD2 (6 bases). The CDR3 runs 15 residues. Per the germline V gene, CDR1 is LNHDA and CDR2 is SQIVND (reference sequence). With 5 bases removed from V and 5 bases from J, the gap between germline ends came to 16 bases. CDR3 protein: CASSPMRRGHNEQFF. CDR3 DNA: TGTGCCAGTAGTCCCATGCGGCGGGGTCACAATGAGCAGTTCTTC.

The chain carries TRBV19 and TRBJ2-3, with 8 nucleotides matching TRBD2. Germline values: CDR1 LNHDA, CDR2 SQIVND (reference sequence). Losses at the gene ends were 2 bases for V and 3 bases for J; bases not matched to a gene: 7. CDR3 length equals 16 residues. The CDR3 sequence: CASSIRLAGGTDTQYF. The CDR3, as DNA: TGTGCCAGTAGTATACGGCTAGCGGGTGGAACAGATACGCAGTATTTT.

In this sample, this clone turned up a few times. This chain joins TRBV7-9 and TRBJ2-2, with 8 nucleotides matching TRBD1. Trimming took 4 bases from V and 4 from J; bases not matched to a gene: 8. Germline CDR1 reads SEHNR; CDR2 reads FQNEAQ (reference sequence). The CDR3 spans 16 residues. CDR3 sequence reads: CASSSQGASATGELFF. The DNA for the CDR3 is TGTGCCAGCAGCTCCCAGGGGGCCTCAGCCACCGGGGAGCTGTTTTTT.

Here the CDR3 reads CASSEGHQTYNEQFF. Written as DNA, the CDR3 is TGTGCCAGCAGTGAAGGGCATCAGACCTACAATGAGCAGTTCTTC. The chain employs TRBV6-1 and TRBJ2-1; D is ambiguous. V was clipped by 1 base and J by 2 bases, with 9 bases between them. CDR3 size: 15 residues. Germline V gene sequence: CDR1 MNHNS, CDR2 SASEGT.

This chain uses TRBV27 with TRBJ1-4; D unresolved. The germline CDR1 and CDR2 sequences are MNHEY and SMNVEV (reference sequence). The CDR3 has 15 amino acids. V lost 4 bases and J lost 5, with 14 bases in between. The DNA for the CDR3 is TGTGCCAGCAGTTCCTGGGAGAGCGGGAATGAAAAACTGTTTTTT. This translates into CASSSWESGNEKLFF.

This clone was recorded many times. The chain combines TRBV24-1 with TRBJ1-2, with a weak D call TRBD1 (5 bases). Per germline, CDR1 KGHDR and CDR2 SFDVKD. Trimming removed 2 bases from V and 7 bases from J, with 7 bases in between. This CDR3 spans 12 amino acids. CDR3 sequence (DNA): TGTGCCACCAGTGATTCAGGGTTTGGCTACACCTTC. Its protein is CATSDSGFGYTF.

This rearrangement joins TRBV5-1 to TRBJ2-3; D not resolved. Trimming stripped 1 base from V and 2 bases from J, with 8 bases between. The CDR3 extends over 14 amino acids. Germline V CDR1 and CDR2: SGHRS, YFSETQ. The CDR3 nucleotides are TGCGCCAGCAGCTTGACAGAATTCACAGATACGCAGTATTTT. Translating it yields CASSLTEFTDTQYF.

This rearrangement joins TRBV4-2 to TRBJ1-1; D remains ambiguous. Trimming stripped 0 bases from V and 7 bases from J, with 3 bases between. Germline CDR1 LGHNA, CDR2 YNFKEQ. The CDR3 is made up of 11 amino acids. CDR3 in DNA: TGTGCCAGCAGCCAAGATCGTGAAGCTTTCTTT. This sequence encodes CASSQDREAFF.

This clone has just one count. This rearrangement joins TRBV11-2 to TRBJ1-6; a possible D gene is TRBD1 (5 bases). The CDR3 is 18 amino acids. CDR1 is SGHAT and CDR2 is FQNNGV in the germline V gene. Trimming cost V 5 bases and J 4 bases, with 21 bases left between them. The CDR3 spells CASSAPGGTIIYNSPLHF. The CDR3 DNA reads as TGTGCCAGCAGCGCCCCCGGGGGGACGATTATTTATAATTCACCCCTCCACTTT.

CDR3 nucleotides: TGTGCCAGCAGTGATGAGTACAATGAGCAGTTCTTC. Encoded protein: CASSDEYNEQFF. The chain uses TRBV2 and TRBJ2-1; D gene unclear. Trimming cost V 3 bases and J 4 bases, with 4 bases left between them. The CDR3 is made up of 12 amino acids. CDR1 and CDR2 from the germline V gene are SNHLY and FYNNEI.

This clone was counted between two and nine times. This chain joins TRBV7-2 and TRBJ2-7; maybe TRBD1 (5 bases). The CDR3 contains 13 residues. The V end lost 1 base, the J end lost 3 bases, and 7 bases lay between the germline ends. Germline CDR1 reads SGHTA; CDR2 reads FQGNSA. The chain's CDR3 is CASSLGQHYEQYF. CDR3 DNA: TGTGCCAGCAGCTTAGGACAGCACTACGAGCAGTACTTC.

The gene calls are TRBV7-2 and TRBJ2-7; 11 nucleotides align to TRBD2. CDR3 length: 13 amino acids. V lost 2 bases, J lost 9 bases, and 3 bases stayed unmatched. Germline-derived CDR1 and CDR2 are SGHTA and FQGNSA. The CDR3 DNA is TGTGCCAGCAGCTTAACTAGCGGGAGAGGGCAGTACTTC. Its translation: CASSLTSGRGQYF.

The chain employs TRBV29-1 and TRBJ1-5; D remains unclear. Germline loops: CDR1 SQVTM, CDR2 ANQGSEA. The CDR3 is made up of 13 amino acids. V was trimmed by 4 bases and J by 7 bases, leaving 14 bases between them. For the CDR3, the DNA is TGCAGCGTTGTCGGGGTCTCTGGACAGCCCCAGCATTTT. Amino acids: CSVVGVSGQPQHF.

The genes are TRBV11-2 and TRBJ2-5; 9 nucleotides align to TRBD2. From germline, CDR1 is SGHAT and CDR2 FQNNGV. This CDR3 has 17 amino acids. V trimming: 5 bases; J trimming: 1 base; junction bases outside the gene matches: 11. Here the CDR3 DNA reads TGTGCCAGCAGCCCCCGCCTAGCGGGGACAAGCCAAGAGACCCAGTACTTC. Protein product: CASSPRLAGTSQETQYF.

J is TRBJ1-6 and V is TRBV28; no clear D gene. Trimming took off 4 bases at V and 6 bases at J, with 13 bases between the two ends. CDR1 is MDHEN and CDR2 is SYDVKM in the germline V gene. The CDR3 runs to 15 residues. CDR3 DNA sequence: TGTGCCAGCAGTTACGGTACCAGCGCTAATTCACCCCTCCACTTT. As protein: CASSYGTSANSPLHF.

The chain carries TRBV7-2 and TRBJ2-1; TRBD1 aligns across 8 bases. Germline V gene lookup returns CDR1 SGHTA and CDR2 FQGNSA. J was trimmed by 8 bases and V by 6 bases; bases with no gene match: 12. This CDR3 comprises 15 residues. The CDR3 bases are TGTGCCAGCAGTTATCGGACAGGGTCGTTCGATGAGCAGTTCTTC. Translation: CASSYRTGSFDEQFF.

The chain is built from TRBV14 and TRBJ2-7; D is unclear. V was shortened by 1 base and J by 3 bases, with 13 bases between the two germline ends. The CDR3 is made up of 15 amino acids. Germline V gives CDR1 SGHDN, CDR2 FVKESK. CDR3 nucleotide sequence: TGTGCCAGCAGCCAAGGTCCCCCCAAACTCTACGAGCAGTACTTC. Protein product: CASSQGPPKLYEQYF.

This clone turned up a few times. The chain uses TRBV28 and TRBJ1-4; perhaps TRBD1 as D (5 bases). Germline V gene sequence: CDR1 MDHEN, CDR2 SYDVKM. This CDR3 region has 12 residues. V was clipped by 7 bases and J by 8 bases, with 11 bases between them. CDR3: CASNGQGEKLFF. The DNA of the CDR3 is TGTGCCAGCAACGGGCAGGGAGAAAAACTGTTTTTT. Variable domain in full (rest from reference TRBV28 and TRBJ1-4): DVKVTQSSRYLVKRTGEKVFLECVQDMDHENMFWYRQDPGLGLRLIYFSYDVKMKEKGDIPEGYSVSREKKERFSLILESASTNQTSMYLCASNGQGEKLFFGSGTQLSVL.

This clone was observed once. This chain links TRBV7-9 with TRBJ2-5, with a tentative D call TRBD2 (5 bases). Between the trimmed V and J ends, which lost 5 bases and 1 base, there was a span of 14 bases. This CDR3 has 15 amino acids. In germline, CDR1 is SEHNR, CDR2 FQNEAQ (reference sequence). In DNA, the CDR3 is TGTGCCAGCAGCCGCCTTGGGGAGCTCCAAGAGACCCAGTACTTC. Translated: CASSRLGELQETQYF.

This chain joins TRBV12-2 and TRBJ2-1; the table assigns TRBD2, which was not confirmed against the DNA. TRBV12-2 is a documented pseudogene. The CDR3 sequence is 18 residues long. CDR3 in DNA: TGTGCAAGTCGCCACGGGACTAGCGGGAGCGGTGCTGATGATGAGCAGTTCTTC. Translation gives CASRHGTSGSGADDEQFF.

This chain joins TRBV11-3 and TRBJ2-1, with 8 bases identical to TRBD1. The CDR3 covers 14 residues. V lost 4 bases, J lost 8 bases, and 7 bases stayed unmatched. Germline assignment: CDR1 SGHNT and CDR2 YENEEA. DNA of the CDR3: TGTGCCAGCAGCTATCGGACAGGGAGCGATGAGCAGTTCTTC. Encoded protein: CASSYRTGSDEQFF.